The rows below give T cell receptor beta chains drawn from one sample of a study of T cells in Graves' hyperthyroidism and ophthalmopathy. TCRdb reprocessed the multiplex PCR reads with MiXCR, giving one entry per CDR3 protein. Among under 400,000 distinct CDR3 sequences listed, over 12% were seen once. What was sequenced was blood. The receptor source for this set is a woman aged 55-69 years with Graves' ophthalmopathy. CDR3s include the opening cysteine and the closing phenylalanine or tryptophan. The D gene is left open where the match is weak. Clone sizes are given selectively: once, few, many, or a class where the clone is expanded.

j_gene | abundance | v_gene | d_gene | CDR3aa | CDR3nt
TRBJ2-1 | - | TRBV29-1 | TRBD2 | CSVGSLAGVSEQFF | TGCAGCGTTGGATCGCTAGCGGGAGTGAGTGAGCAGTTCTTC
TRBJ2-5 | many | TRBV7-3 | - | CASSWETGPQETQYF | TGTGCCAGCAGCTGGGAGACAGGACCCCAAGAGACCCAGTACTTC
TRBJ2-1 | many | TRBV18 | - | CASSPGGQAYNEQFF | TGTGCCAGCTCACCCGGGGGGCAAGCCTACAATGAGCAGTTCTTC
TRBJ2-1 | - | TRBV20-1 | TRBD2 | CSATGLAESYNEQFF | TGCAGTGCTACCGGACTAGCGGAATCCTACAATGAGCAGTTCTTC
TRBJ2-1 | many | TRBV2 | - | CASSDVGPGFDNEQFF | TGTGCCAGCAGTGATGTGGGCCCAGGATTTGACAATGAGCAGTTCTTC
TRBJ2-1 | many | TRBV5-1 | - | CASSWGTGINEQFF | TGCGCCAGCAGCTGGGGGACCGGGATCAATGAGCAGTTCTTC
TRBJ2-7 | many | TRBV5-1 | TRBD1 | CASSLLTGGRDEQYF | TGCGCCAGCAGCTTGTTGACAGGGGGCAGGGACGAGCAGTACTTC
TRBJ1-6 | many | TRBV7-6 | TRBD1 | CASSKGQGDNSPLHF | TGTGCCAGCAGCAAAGGACAGGGTGATAATTCACCCCTCCACTTT
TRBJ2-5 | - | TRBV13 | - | CASSLGGRGPETQYF | TGTGCCAGCAGCTTGGGTGGGAGAGGCCCAGAGACCCAGTACTTC
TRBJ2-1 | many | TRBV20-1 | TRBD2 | CSARGGLAGVSYNEQFF | TGCAGTGCTAGAGGAGGACTAGCGGGAGTTTCCTACAATGAGCAGTTCTTC
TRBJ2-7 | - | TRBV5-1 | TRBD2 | CASSLANLGLAGDHEQYF | TGCGCCAGCAGCTTGGCCAACCTCGGACTAGCGGGTGATCACGAGCAGTACTTC
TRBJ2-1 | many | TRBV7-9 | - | CASSHAGADEQFF | TGTGCCAGCAGCCATGCAGGGGCGGATGAGCAGTTCTTC
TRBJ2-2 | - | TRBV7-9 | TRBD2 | CASSLPPAGALNTGELFF | TGTGCCAGCAGCCTCCCCCCAGCGGGAGCTTTGAACACCGGGGAGCTGTTTTTT
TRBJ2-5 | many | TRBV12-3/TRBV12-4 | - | CASTIGQETQYF | TGTGCCAGCACAATTGGGCAAGAGACCCAGTACTTC
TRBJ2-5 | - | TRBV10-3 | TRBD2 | CAISESTSSGGGRETQYF | TGTGCCATCAGTGAGTCCACGTCTAGCGGGGGAGGGAGAGAGACCCAGTACTTC
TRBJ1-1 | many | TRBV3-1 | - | CASSRGGTEAFF | TGTGCCAGCAGCCGCGGGGGCACTGAAGCTTTCTTT
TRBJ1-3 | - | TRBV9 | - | CASSTGENTIYF | TGTGCCAGCAGCACAGGAGAAAACACCATATATTTT
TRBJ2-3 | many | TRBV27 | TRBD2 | CASSASGSTTDTQYF | TGTGCCAGCAGCGCTAGCGGGAGTACGACAGATACGCAGTATTTT
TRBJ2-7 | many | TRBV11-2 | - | CASSRQQGLSYEQYF | TGTGCCAGCAGCCGGCAACAGGGTCTCTCCTACGAGCAGTACTTC
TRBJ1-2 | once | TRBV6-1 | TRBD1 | CATKSQGVFGYTF | TGTGCCACCAAGAGTCAGGGGGTATTTGGCTACACCTTC
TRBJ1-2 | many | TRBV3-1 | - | CASSPDPGIGFEHGYTF | TGTGCCAGCAGCCCTGACCCGGGGATCGGGTTTGAGCATGGCTACACCTTC
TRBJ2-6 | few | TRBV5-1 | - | CASRKGASISGANVLTF | TGCGCCAGCAGAAAAGGGGCCTCCATCTCTGGGGCCAACGTCCTGACTTTC
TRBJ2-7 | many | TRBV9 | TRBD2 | CASSAEIGTSGPYEQYF | TGTGCCAGCAGCGCAGAGATAGGGACTAGCGGCCCTTACGAGCAGTACTTC
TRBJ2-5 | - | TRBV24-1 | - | CATSQGQGETQYF | TGTGCCACCTCGCAGGGGCAAGGGGAGACCCAGTACTTC
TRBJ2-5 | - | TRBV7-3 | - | CASSPQGSKETQYF | TGTGCCAGCAGCCCGCAGGGGTCCAAAGAGACCCAGTACTTC
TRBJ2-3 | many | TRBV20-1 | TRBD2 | CSAETGLAVVTDTQYF | TGCAGTGCTGAGACGGGACTAGCGGTTGTCACAGATACGCAGTATTTT
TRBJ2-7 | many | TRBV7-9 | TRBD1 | CASSSKGQGAMDEQYF | TGTGCCAGCAGCTCGAAGGGACAGGGGGCCATGGACGAGCAGTACTTC
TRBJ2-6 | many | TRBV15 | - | CATSREGNGDSGANVLTF | TGTGCCACCAGCAGAGAGGGGAACGGCGACTCTGGGGCCAACGTCCTGACTTTC
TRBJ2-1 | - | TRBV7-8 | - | CASSLDLSPYYNEQFF | TGTGCCAGCAGCTTGGATCTTTCGCCCTATTACAATGAGCAGTTCTTC
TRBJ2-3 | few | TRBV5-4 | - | CASSAGPGRTDTQYF | TGTGCCAGCAGCGCTGGGCCTGGGCGCACAGATACGCAGTATTTT
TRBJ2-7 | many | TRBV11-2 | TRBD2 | CASSLGLAGEREQYF | TGTGCCAGCAGCTTAGGGCTAGCGGGAGAACGCGAGCAGTACTTC
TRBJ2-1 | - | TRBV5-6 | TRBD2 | CASSLVSSGRNEQFF | TGTGCCAGCAGCTTGGTCTCTAGCGGGAGGAATGAGCAGTTCTTC
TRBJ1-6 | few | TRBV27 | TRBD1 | CASSYSGQGPSSYNSPLHF | TGTGCCAGCAGTTACTCCGGACAGGGCCCGAGCTCCTATAATTCACCCCTCCACTTT
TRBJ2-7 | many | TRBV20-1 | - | CSAIGGRFEQYF | TGCAGTGCTATTGGGGGGCGGTTCGAGCAGTACTTC
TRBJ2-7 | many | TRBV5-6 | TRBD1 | CASRWTGSYEQYF | TGTGCCAGCAGGTGGACAGGTTCCTACGAGCAGTACTTC
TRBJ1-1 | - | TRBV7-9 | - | CASSSSEIVRIKNTEAFF | TGTGCCAGCAGCTCCTCTGAAATTGTCCGTATTAAGAACACTGAAGCTTTCTTT
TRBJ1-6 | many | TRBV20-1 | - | CSASGAVNSPLHF | TGCAGTGCTTCAGGGGCCGTTAATTCACCCCTCCACTTT
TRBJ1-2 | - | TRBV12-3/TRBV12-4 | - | CASSLSATGYTF | TGTGCCAGCAGTTTAAGTGCGACTGGCTACACCTTC
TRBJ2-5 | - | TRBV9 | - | CASFQETQYF | TGTGCCAGCTTCCAAGAGACCCAGTACTTC
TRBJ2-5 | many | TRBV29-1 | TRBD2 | CSVEDPLAGGRETQYF | TGCAGCGTTGAAGATCCCCTAGCGGGAGGCAGGGAGACCCAGTACTTC
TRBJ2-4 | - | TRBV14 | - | CASSQGNWGGGAKNIQYF | TGTGCCAGCAGCCAAGGCAACTGGGGCGGAGGAGCCAAAAACATTCAGTACTTC
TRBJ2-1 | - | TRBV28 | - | CASSSPYNEQFF | TGTGCCAGCAGCAGCCCCTACAATGAGCAGTTCTTC
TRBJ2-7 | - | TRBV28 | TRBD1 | CASSLRTGLYEQYF | TGTGCCAGCAGTTTAAGGACAGGGCTCTACGAGCAGTACTTC
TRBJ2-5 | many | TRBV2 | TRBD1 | CASSQDREIETQYF | TGTGCCAGCAGCCAGGACAGGGAGATAGAGACCCAGTACTTC
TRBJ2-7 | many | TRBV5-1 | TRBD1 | CASSPTGPTYEQYF | TGCGCCAGCAGCCCGACAGGGCCAACCTACGAGCAGTACTTC
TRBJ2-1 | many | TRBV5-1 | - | CASRLGGYNEQFF | TGCGCCAGCCGACTAGGGGGCTACAATGAGCAGTTCTTC
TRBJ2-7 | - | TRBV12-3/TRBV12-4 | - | CASSLSEQYF | TGTGCCAGCAGTTTAAGCGAGCAGTACTTC
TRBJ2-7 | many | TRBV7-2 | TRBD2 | CASSLLWREDHEQYF | TGTGCCAGCAGCTTGCTATGGCGGGAGGACCACGAGCAGTACTTC
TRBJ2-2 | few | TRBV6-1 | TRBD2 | CASIGTSGRPTGELFF | TGTGCCAGCATAGGGACTAGCGGGAGACCCACCGGGGAGCTGTTTTTT
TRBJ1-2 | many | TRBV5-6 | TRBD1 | CASSPTGTGPGYTF | TGTGCCAGCAGCCCGACTGGGACAGGGCCTGGCTACACCTTC